The sample holds one count of the clone carrying this T cell receptor beta chain. The table came from immunoSEQ multiplex PCR; TCRdb's copy has only in-frame clones and leaves some out. Here the sample spans over 250,000 clones, more than 75% being singletons. This sample is drawn from a study of blood T cell repertoires in COVID-19. This CDR3 is 15 amino acids long. Trimming removed 4 bases from V and 4 bases from J; junction bases left unmatched: 10. Germline V gives CDR1 SGHDT, CDR2 YYEEEE. The sequencing input was peripheral blood. The source of this sequence is a middle-aged woman who had recovered from COVID-19. The chain employs TRBV5-6 and TRBJ1-2, with 7 bases identical to TRBD1. The CDR3 DNA reads TGTGCCAGCAGCCCGGCCGTTACAGGGGCCTATGGCTACACCTTC. Protein sequence: CASSPAVTGAYGYTF.